This TCR beta chain was documented in a study of blood T cell repertoires in COVID-19. Study overall: Sources were T cells, B-cell-depleted T cells, or PBMCs; the material itself was cDNA or gDNA.

Data came from immunoSEQ multiplex PCR; TCRdb stores just in-frame clones and leaves some out. The top ten hold roughly 1.5% of the sample, which has over 250,000 clones, about 88% seen once. Germline V gene lookup returns CDR1 LGHDT and CDR2 YNNKEL (reference sequence). This CDR3 is built from 14 residues. The V and J ends lost 5 bases and 1 base respectively, with 11 bases between them. Recruited during active infection, patients (from Seattle) were subsequently followed longitudinally. The sequenced sample consisted of peripheral blood. The gene calls are TRBV3-1 (or the pseudogene TRBV3-2) and TRBJ1-1; D not resolved. This TCR was sampled from a human donor with COVID-19, enrolled during active disease. The donor label of this sample is uncertain. CDR3 sequence reads: CASSIRGQNTEAFF. The CDR3 DNA is TGTGCCAGCAGCATTCGAGGTCAGAACACTGAAGCTTTCTTT.